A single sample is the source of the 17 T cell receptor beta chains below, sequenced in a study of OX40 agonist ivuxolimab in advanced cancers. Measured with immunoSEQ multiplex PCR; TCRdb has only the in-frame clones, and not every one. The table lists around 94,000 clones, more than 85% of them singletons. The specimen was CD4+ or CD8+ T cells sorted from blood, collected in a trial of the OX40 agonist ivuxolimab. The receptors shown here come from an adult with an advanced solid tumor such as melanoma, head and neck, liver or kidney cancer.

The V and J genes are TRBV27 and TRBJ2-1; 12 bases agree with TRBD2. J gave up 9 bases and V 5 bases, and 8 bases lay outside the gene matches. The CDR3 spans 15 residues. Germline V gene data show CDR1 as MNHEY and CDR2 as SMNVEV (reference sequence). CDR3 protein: CASSPSSGGDAEQFF. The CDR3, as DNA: TGTGCCAGCAGTCCCTCTAGCGGGGGGGATGCTGAGCAGTTCTTC.

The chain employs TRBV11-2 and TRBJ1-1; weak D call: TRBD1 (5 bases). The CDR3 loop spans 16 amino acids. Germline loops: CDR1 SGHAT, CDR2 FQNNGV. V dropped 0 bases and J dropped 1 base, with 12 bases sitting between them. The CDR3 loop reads CASSLDRVSANTEAFF. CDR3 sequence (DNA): TGTGCCAGCAGCTTAGACAGGGTTTCCGCGAACACTGAAGCTTTCTTT.

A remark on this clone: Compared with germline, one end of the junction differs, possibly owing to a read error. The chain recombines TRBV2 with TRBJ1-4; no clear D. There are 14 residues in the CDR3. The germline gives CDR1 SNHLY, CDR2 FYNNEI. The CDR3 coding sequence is TGTGCCACCAGTAGGGAGCCGGCTAATGAAAAACTGTTTTTT. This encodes CATSREPANEKLFF.

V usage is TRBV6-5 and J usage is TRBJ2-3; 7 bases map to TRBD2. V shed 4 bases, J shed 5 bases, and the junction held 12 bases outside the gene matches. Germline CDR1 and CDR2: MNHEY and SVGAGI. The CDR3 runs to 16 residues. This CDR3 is CASSSTWEGRGDTQYF. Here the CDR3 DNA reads TGTGCCAGCAGTTCCACGTGGGAGGGGCGCGGAGATACGCAGTATTTT.

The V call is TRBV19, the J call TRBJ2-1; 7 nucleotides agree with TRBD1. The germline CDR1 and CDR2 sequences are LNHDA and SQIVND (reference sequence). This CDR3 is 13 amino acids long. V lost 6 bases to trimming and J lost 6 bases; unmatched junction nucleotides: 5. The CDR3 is CASSTSGGNEQFF. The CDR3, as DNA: TGTGCCAGTAGCACCTCAGGGGGCAATGAGCAGTTCTTC. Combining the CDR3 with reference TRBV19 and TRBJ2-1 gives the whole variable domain DGGITQSPKYLFRKEGQNVTLSCEQNLNHDAMYWYRQDPGQGLRLIYYSQIVNDFQKGDIAEGYSVSREKKESFPLTVTSAQKNPTAFYLCASSTSGGNEQFFGPGTRLTVL.

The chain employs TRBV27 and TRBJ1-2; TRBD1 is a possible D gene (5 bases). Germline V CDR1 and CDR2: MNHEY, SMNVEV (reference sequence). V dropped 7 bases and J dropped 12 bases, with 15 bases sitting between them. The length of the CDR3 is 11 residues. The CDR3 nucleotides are TGTGCCAGCACCGACGGACACCGCCACACCTTC. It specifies CASTDGHRHTF.

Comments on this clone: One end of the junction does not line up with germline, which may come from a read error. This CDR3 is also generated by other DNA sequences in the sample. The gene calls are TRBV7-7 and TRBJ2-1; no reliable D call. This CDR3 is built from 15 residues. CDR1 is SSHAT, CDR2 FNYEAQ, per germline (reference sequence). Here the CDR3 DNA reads TGTGCTAGCAGCTTTGGAGATCCCCCTTACAATGAGCAGTTCTTC. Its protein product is CASSFGDPPYNEQFF.

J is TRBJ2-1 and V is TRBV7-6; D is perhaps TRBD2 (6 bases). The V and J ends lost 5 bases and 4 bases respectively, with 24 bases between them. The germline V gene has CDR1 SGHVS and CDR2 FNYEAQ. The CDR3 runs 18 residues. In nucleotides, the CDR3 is TGTGCCAGCAGCCGGCCGACGGACGGGGCTCGGGGGTACAATGAGCAGTTCTTC. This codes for CASSRPTDGARGYNEQFF.

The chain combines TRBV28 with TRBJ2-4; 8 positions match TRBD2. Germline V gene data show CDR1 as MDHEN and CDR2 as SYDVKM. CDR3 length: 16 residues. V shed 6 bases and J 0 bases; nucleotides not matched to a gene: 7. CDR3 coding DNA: TGTGCCAGCAGACCACTAGCGGCCCCAGCCAAAAACATTCAGTACTTC. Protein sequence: CASRPLAAPAKNIQYF.

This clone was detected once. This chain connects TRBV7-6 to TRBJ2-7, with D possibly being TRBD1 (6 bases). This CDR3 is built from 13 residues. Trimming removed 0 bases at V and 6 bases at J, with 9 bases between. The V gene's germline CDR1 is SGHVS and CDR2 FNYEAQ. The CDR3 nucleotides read TGTGCCAGCAGCTTAGCGCTGGGGGCCGAGCAGTACTTC. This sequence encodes CASSLALGAEQYF.

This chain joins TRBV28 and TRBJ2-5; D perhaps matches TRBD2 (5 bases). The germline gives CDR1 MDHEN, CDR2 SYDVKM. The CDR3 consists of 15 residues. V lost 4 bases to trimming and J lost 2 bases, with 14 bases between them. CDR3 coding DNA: TGTGCCAGCAGTTCGACCATAGCGTTACAAGAGACCCAGTACTTC. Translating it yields CASSSTIALQETQYF.

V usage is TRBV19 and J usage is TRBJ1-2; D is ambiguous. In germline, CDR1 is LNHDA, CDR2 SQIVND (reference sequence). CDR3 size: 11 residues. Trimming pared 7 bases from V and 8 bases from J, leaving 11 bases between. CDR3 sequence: CASTYRDGYTF. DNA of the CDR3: TGTGCCAGTACTTATCGTGACGGCTACACCTTC.

CDR3 nucleotides: TGTGCCAGCAGTACTACAAGGGTTGGGGCCAACGTCCTGACTTTC. Translated: CASSTTRVGANVLTF. V gene TRBV21-1 combines with J gene TRBJ2-6. TRBV21-1 is labeled a pseudogene. The CDR3 is made up of 15 amino acids.

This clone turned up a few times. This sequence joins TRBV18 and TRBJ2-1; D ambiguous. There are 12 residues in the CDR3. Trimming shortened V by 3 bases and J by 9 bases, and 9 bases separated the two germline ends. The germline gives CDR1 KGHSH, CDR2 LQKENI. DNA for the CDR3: TGTGCCAGCTCACCGAAGAGTATTGAGCAGTTCTTC. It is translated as CASSPKSIEQFF.

For the CDR3, the DNA is TGTGCCAGCAGCCCTAGATTAACGACAGGGGGTGAGACTGAAGCTTTCTTT. Translating it yields CASSPRLTTGGETEAFF. The chain has TRBV7-6 and TRBJ1-1; TRBD1 aligns across 9 bases. The CDR3 loop spans 17 amino acids. Germline V CDR1 and CDR2: SGHVS, FNYEAQ. Trimming removed 5 bases from V and 5 bases from J; junction bases left unmatched: 15.

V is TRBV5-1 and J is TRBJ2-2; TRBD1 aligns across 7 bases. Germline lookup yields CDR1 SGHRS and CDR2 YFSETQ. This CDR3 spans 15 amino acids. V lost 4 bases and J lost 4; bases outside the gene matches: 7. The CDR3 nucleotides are TGCGCCAGCAGCCACCGGGACAGACTCACCGGGGAGCTGTTTTTT. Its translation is CASSHRDRLTGELFF.

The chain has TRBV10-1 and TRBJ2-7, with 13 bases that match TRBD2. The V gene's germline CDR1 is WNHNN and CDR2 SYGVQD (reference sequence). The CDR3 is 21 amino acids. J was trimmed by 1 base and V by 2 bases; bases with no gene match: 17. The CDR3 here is CASSENGGTSGISVCSYEQYF. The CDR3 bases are TGCGCCAGCAGTGAGAATGGGGGGACTAGCGGGATATCTGTCTGTTCCTACGAGCAGTACTTC.